The source of this TCR beta chain is a study of blood T cell repertoires in COVID-19. In the study overall: COVID-19 samples collected from the United States, Italy and Spain covered acute and convalescent phases. The analysed material was cDNA or gDNA that came from T cells, B-cell-depleted T cells, or PBMCs.

Source study methods: Cell counts per sample came from amplifying reference gene primers. The protocol was immunoSEQ multiplex PCR, while the TCRdb copy is restricted to in-frame clones and leaves out a portion. V and J calls and clone size are those listed in that table; D and trimming were worked out from the DNA. The sample has 110,000 or so clones; around 84% are singletons. V dropped 5 bases and J dropped 3 bases, with 10 bases sitting between them. Germline CDR1 reads SGHRS; CDR2 reads YFSETQ. This CDR3 is 13 amino acids long. This receptor was obtained from a human donor in a cohort sampled during active COVID-19. The chain links TRBV5-1 to TRBJ2-3; D is undetermined. The sequenced sample consisted of peripheral blood. The CDR3 loop is CASREKITDTQYF. The DNA of the CDR3 is TGCGCCAGCAGAGAGAAGATTACAGATACGCAGTATTTT.